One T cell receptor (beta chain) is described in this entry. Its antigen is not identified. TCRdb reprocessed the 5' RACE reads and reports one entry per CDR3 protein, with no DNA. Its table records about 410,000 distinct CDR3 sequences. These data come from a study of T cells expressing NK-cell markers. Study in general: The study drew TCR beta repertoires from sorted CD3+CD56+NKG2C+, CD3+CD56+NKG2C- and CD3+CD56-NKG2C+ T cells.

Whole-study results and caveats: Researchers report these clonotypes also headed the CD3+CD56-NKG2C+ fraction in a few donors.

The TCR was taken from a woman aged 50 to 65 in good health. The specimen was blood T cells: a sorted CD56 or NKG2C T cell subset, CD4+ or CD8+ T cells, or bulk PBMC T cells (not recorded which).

The CDR3 loop is CASSAPGQSNEKLFF. V and J are TRBV7-9 and TRBJ1-4; TCRdb selects TRBD1, and the lack of DNA leaves this call unchecked. Germline values: CDR1 SEHNR, CDR2 FQNEAQ (reference sequence). The length of the CDR3 is 15 residues.